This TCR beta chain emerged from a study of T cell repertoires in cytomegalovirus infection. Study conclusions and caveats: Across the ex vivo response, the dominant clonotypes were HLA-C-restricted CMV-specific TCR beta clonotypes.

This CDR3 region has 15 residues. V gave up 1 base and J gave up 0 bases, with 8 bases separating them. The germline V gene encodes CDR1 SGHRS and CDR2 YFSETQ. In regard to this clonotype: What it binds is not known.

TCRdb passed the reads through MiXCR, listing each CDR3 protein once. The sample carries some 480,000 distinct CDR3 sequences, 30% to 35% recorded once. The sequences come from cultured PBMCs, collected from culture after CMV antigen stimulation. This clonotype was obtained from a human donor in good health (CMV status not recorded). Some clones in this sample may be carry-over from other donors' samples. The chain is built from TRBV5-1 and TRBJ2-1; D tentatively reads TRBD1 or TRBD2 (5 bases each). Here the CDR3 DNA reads TGCGCCAGCAGCTTGTTGAGGGGCTCCTACAATGAGCAGTTCTTC. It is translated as CASSLLRGSYNEQFF.